This is a list of T cell receptor beta chains from one sample in a study of T cells in localized non-small cell lung cancer. Data came from immunoSEQ multiplex PCR; TCRdb stores just in-frame clones and leaves some out. The sample holds 35,000 to 45,000 clones; about 88% are singletons and the top ten take 2% to 3%. This sample comprised peripheral blood, obtained before any cancer treatment. Receptors originate from a female donor aged 60 or older with stage I squamous cell lung carcinoma. Each CDR3 is given with its conserved first and last residue. D genes are given only for firm matches. Some rows have no size entry. The others give once, few or many, or a class for an expanded clone.

TRBJ1-4 | TRBD1 | TRBV18 | NA | TGTGCCAGCTCACGGGGGACAGGGGGCAATGAAAAACTGTTTTTT | CASSRGTGGNEKLFF
TRBJ2-7 | NA | TRBV7-8 | NA | TGTGCCAGCAGTCCTGCGGCTGGTACCTACGAGCAGTACTTC | CASSPAAGTYEQYF
TRBJ2-2 | NA | TRBV30 | NA | TGTGCCTGGAGTGTTATTCCCACCGGGGAGCTGTTTTTT | CAWSVIPTGELFF
TRBJ1-1 | NA | TRBV5-1 | NA | TGCGCCAGCAGCGCCATCCACAGGGCGAACACTGAAGCTTTCTTT | CASSAIHRANTEAFF
TRBJ1-2 | TRBD1 | TRBV5-1 | NA | TGCGCCAGTACGACAGGGGGAGGCTATGGCTACACCTTC | CASTTGGGYGYTF
TRBJ1-5 | TRBD1 | TRBV27 | few | TGTGCCAGCAGTCACAGGGGGCGGAATCAGCCCCAGCATTTT | CASSHRGRNQPQHF
TRBJ2-5 | TRBD2 | TRBV5-1 | NA | TGCGCCAGCAGCGGGAGCGGGAGTACAGAGACCCAGTACTTC | CASSGSGSTETQYF
TRBJ2-1 | NA | TRBV29-1 | NA | TGCAGCGTTGAGCCGGGACACGGGCAGTTCTTC | CSVEPGHGQFF
TRBJ2-1 | TRBD2 | TRBV7-9 | once | TGTGCCAGCAGCTCCCCTGCGGGAGTTAGTGAGCAGTTCTTC | CASSSPAGVSEQFF
TRBJ2-1 | TRBD1 | TRBV5-1 | NA | TGCGCCAGCAGCTTGAGGGACAGCTACTACAATGAGCAGTTCTTC | CASSLRDSYYNEQFF
TRBJ2-5 | TRBD2 | TRBV27 | NA | TGTGCCAGCAGTCCCTACTTAGCGGGAGTAAAAGAGACCCAGTACTTC | CASSPYLAGVKETQYF
TRBJ1-2 | TRBD1 | TRBV19 | NA | TGTGCCAGTAGTGGCGGGACAGCTCCTAACTATGGCTACACCTTC | CASSGGTAPNYGYTF
TRBJ2-2 | TRBD1 | TRBV7-3 | NA | TGTGCCAGCAGCCGGGACAGGGGCCACGGGGAGCTGTTTTTT | CASSRDRGHGELFF
TRBJ2-1 | TRBD2 | TRBV19 | NA | TGTGCCACTCTGGGACTAGCGAGATCCTACAATGAGCAGTTCTTC | CATLGLARSYNEQFF
TRBJ2-1 | NA | TRBV11-3 | NA | TGTGCCAGCAGCTTAACACGAAAAGGTGAGCAGTTCTTC | CASSLTRKGEQFF
TRBJ1-2 | TRBD1 | TRBV11-2 | NA | TGTGCCAGCACCCCGGACAGGAACTATGGCTACACCTTC | CASTPDRNYGYTF
TRBJ2-1 | NA | TRBV6-6 | few | TGTGCCAGCATTAATCCCCCTTGGAATGAGCAGTTCTTC | CASINPPWNEQFF
TRBJ2-5 | NA | TRBV5-6 | NA | TGTGCCAGCCGAACAACCACACAAGAGACCCAGTACTTC | CASRTTTQETQYF
TRBJ2-3 | TRBD2 | TRBV6-6 | NA | TGTGCCAGCAGTTATAGTCTAGCGGGAGAAGGTACGCAGTATTTT | CASSYSLAGEGTQYF
TRBJ1-5 | TRBD1 | TRBV5-4 | few | TGTGCCAGCAGCTTGCCAACAGGGGAGATGAGGCAGCCCCAGCATTTT | CASSLPTGEMRQPQHF
TRBJ2-3 | NA | TRBV2 | NA | TGTGCCAGCAGGGGGGGAGTAATAGCGAGGCCCCGGAGAAGCACAGATACGCAGTATTTT | CASRGGVIARPRRSTDTQYF
TRBJ2-3 | TRBD1 | TRBV7-2 | NA | TGTGCCAGCAGCTTAGGGGGGACAGGCGCAGATACGCAGTATTTT | CASSLGGTGADTQYF
TRBJ1-1 | NA | TRBV19 | NA | TGTGCCAGTAGTATAGTAGGGGGTGGCACTGAAGCTTTCTTT | CASSIVGGGTEAFF
TRBJ2-3 | TRBD2 | TRBV7-9 | NA | TGTGCCAGCAGACAATCCCTCCGCGGACTAGCAAAAGGCACAGATACGCAGTATTTT | CASRQSLRGLAKGTDTQYF
TRBJ2-5 | TRBD2 | TRBV9 | once | TGTGCCAGCAGCCTCTCGGGAGGAGGTAGAGAGACCCAGTACTTC | CASSLSGGGRETQYF
TRBJ2-6 | NA | TRBV2 | once | TGTGCCAGCACTGGGAATTGGGCCAACGTCCTGACTTTC | CASTGNWANVLTF
TRBJ2-7 | TRBD1 | TRBV10-2 | NA | TGCGCCAGCAGGGGGGACAGCTTACTTTCCCCTGAGCAGTACTTC | CASRGDSLLSPEQYF
TRBJ2-3 | TRBD2 | TRBV18 | NA | TGTGCCAGCTCACCCCCCGGGAGGGCCCGCACAGATACGCAGTATTTT | CASSPPGRARTDTQYF
TRBJ1-2 | NA | TRBV7-8 | NA | TGTGCCAGCAGCTTAGGCCGTTCTATGGGCTACACCTTC | CASSLGRSMGYTF